The text below deals with one T cell receptor (beta chain). Its antigen remains unidentified. The V gene lost 5 bases and the J gene lost 1 base, with 9 bases spanning the gap. Germline V gives CDR1 SGHNT, CDR2 YYREEE (reference sequence). This CDR3 has 13 residues. The data stem from a study of cytomegalovirus exposure and HLA in healthy donors. Study-level results: According to an earlier analysis, most TCR beta V segments yielded productive rearrangements about 87% or about 30% of the time. Association of a missense DCLRE1C variant with TCR beta V- and J-gene trimming was reported in a later analysis.

The PCR used 60 Vbeta and 13 Jbeta primers. Only in-frame clones appear in the TCRdb table, and some are missing; sequencing was by immunoSEQ multiplex PCR. The profile covers approximately 4,200 clones, with 81% appearing a single time and approximately 5.8% taken by the ten largest. The rearrangement joins TRBV5-4 to TRBJ1-1; D remains unclear. This sequence was found in a woman aged 35 to 49 in good health and CMV-seropositive. Sequencing input: PBMCs. The CDR3 coding sequence is TGTGCCAGCAGGATAGCGGAGAACACTGAAGCTTTCTTT. It encodes CASRIAENTEAFF. The full variable domain, rest sourced from reference TRBV5-4 and TRBJ1-1, is ETGVTQSPTHLIKTRGQQVTLRCSSQSGHNTVSWYQQALGQGPQFIFQYYREEENGRGNFPPRFSGLQFPNYSSELNVNALELDDSALYLCASRIAENTEAFFGQGTRLTVV.